The 24 T cell receptor beta chains listed next were all sequenced from one sample in a study of Graves' ophthalmopathy and Graves' hyperthyroidism (dated by TCRdb to the late 2010s). Sequencer: Illumina HiSeq 2000. TCR beta CDR3 regions were amplified from RNA transcripts for repertoire sequencing. The first round was an RT-PCR using HTBI primers with the Qiagen OneStep RT-PCR kit, and this first round was followed by a second-round multiplex PCR, then size selection and purification. The public sequencing data were trimmed at Q25 with fastp and processed into clonotypes with MiXCR by TCRdb, which kept only in-frame beta chains. Rows merge per CDR3 protein into single entries with the most common DNA and genes. For this sample there are some 750,000 distinct CDR3 sequences; roughly 41% appear just once. Jointly, the top ten make up 40% to 55% of the sample. The sample was peripheral blood. These receptor sequences come from an adult man with Graves' ophthalmopathy.

This sequence joins TRBV19 and TRBJ2-5, with TRBD2 matching over 10 bases. CDR1 is LNHDA and CDR2 is SQIVND in the germline V gene (reference sequence). The CDR3 covers 15 residues. The V and J ends lost 3 bases and 0 bases, in that order; junction bases with no gene match: 1. The CDR3 DNA reads TGTGCCAGTAGTATGACTAGCGGGTACCAAGAGACCCAGTACTTC. As protein: CASSMTSGYQETQYF.

V is TRBV25-1 and J is TRBJ2-5, with D possibly being TRBD2 (6 bases). The DNA end lines up better with TRBJ2-1; the J call may be wrong. CDR1 and CDR2 from the germline V gene are MGHDK and SYGVNS. The length of the CDR3 is 14 residues. This CDR3 is CASSEPGLGNEQFF. The CDR3 DNA follows: TGTGCCAGCAGTGAACCGGGACTCGGAAATGAGCAGTTCTTC.

V is TRBV10-3 and J is TRBJ2-7; D is possibly TRBD2 (5 bases). Germline V gives CDR1 ENHRY, CDR2 SYGVKD. Trimming stripped 2 bases from V and 7 bases from J, with 24 bases between. The CDR3 consists of 17 residues. For the CDR3, the DNA is TGTGCCATCAGTGAGGCTAAGGCGGGCAGCTCCTACAATGAGCAGTACTTC. Translating gives CAISEAKAGSSYNEQYF.

The rearrangement uses TRBV24-1 and TRBJ1-5; 7 bases line up with TRBD1. The CDR3 spans 14 residues. CDR1 is KGHDR and CDR2 is SFDVKD in the germline V gene. The V and J ends lost 11 bases and 7 bases, in that order; junction bases with no gene match: 13. CDR3 sequence reads: CASYPRDSRQPQHF. For the CDR3, the DNA is TGTGCCAGTTACCCCCGGGACAGTCGCCAGCCCCAGCATTTT.

As regards this clonotype: This clone may be a read error of a much larger clone one base away. Lacking the conserved final phenylalanine or tryptophan, this CDR3 likely reflects a read error. J is TRBJ2-5 and V is TRBV9, with 7 bases lining up with TRBD1. Germline CDR1 SGDLS, CDR2 YYNGEE. The trim removed 4 bases at V and 5 bases at J, leaving 11 bases unmatched. The CDR3 is made up of 15 amino acids. The CDR3: CASSTNHRGWETQYC. DNA of the CDR3: TGTGCCAGCAGCACCAATCACAGGGGATGGGAGACCCAGTACTGC.

This clonotype has a count of ten or more. The rearrangement uses TRBV7-6 and TRBJ1-2; 7 positions agree with TRBD1. Germline-derived CDR1 and CDR2 are SGHVS and FNYEAQ. The CDR3 consists of 16 residues. With V trimmed by 5 bases and J by 2 bases, 11 bases remained unmatched. The CDR3 DNA reads as TGTGCCAGCAGCCCAGCAGGGGGACGGGCGAACTATGGCTACACCTTC. This gives the protein CASSPAGGRANYGYTF.

The sample holds many counts of this clonotype. The rearrangement joins TRBV29-1 to TRBJ1-1, with unresolved D. This CDR3 comprises 13 residues. Trimming cost V 4 bases and J 5 bases, with 14 bases left between them. The V gene's germline CDR1 is SQVTM and CDR2 ANQGSEA. CDR3 in amino acids: CSVGIMVGTEAFF. The CDR3 nucleotides read TGCAGCGTTGGGATCATGGTTGGGACTGAAGCTTTCTTT.

V is TRBV20-1 and J is TRBJ2-5; D is uncertain. The CDR3 loop spans 15 amino acids. V was clipped by 3 bases and J by 1 base, with 15 bases between them. Germline V gives CDR1 DFQATT, CDR2 SNEGSKA (reference sequence). This chain's CDR3 is CSASDFGRAQETQYF. CDR3 coding DNA: TGCAGTGCTAGTGATTTCGGGCGTGCCCAAGAGACCCAGTACTTC.

This clonotype was picked up a small number of times. The chain carries TRBV15 and TRBJ1-5, with a possible D match to TRBD1 (6 bases). In germline, CDR1 is LNHNV, CDR2 YYDKDF (reference sequence). CDR3 size: 17 residues. The V end was cut by 5 bases, the J end by 1 base, with 18 bases between. CDR3 amino acids: CATSRLRGEKSNQPQHF. In nucleotides, the CDR3 is TGTGCCACCAGCCGACTCAGGGGCGAGAAAAGCAATCAGCCCCAGCATTTT.

V and J are TRBV4-1 and TRBJ2-5; TRBD2 aligns across 9 bases. The CDR3 has 16 amino acids. V shed 4 bases and J 3 bases; nucleotides not matched to a gene: 9. Germline lookup yields CDR1 MGHRA and CDR2 YSYEKL. In DNA, the CDR3 is TGCGCCAGCAGCCTAGTAGCGGGAGCAAAAGAAGAGACCCAGTACTTC. It specifies CASSLVAGAKEETQYF.

This clonotype was seen a few times. The chain employs TRBV7-9 and TRBJ2-7, with TRBD2 identical over 14 bases. The CDR3 is 16 amino acids. The V segment lost 5 bases and the J segment 6 bases; nucleotides outside the gene matches: 9. Germline CDR1 and CDR2: SEHNR and FQNEAQ (reference sequence). The CDR3 nucleotides are TGTGCCAGCAGCGATATTCCGGGACTAGCGGGAGCCGAGCAGTACTTC. As protein: CASSDIPGLAGAEQYF.

The chain recombines TRBV19 with TRBJ1-1; TRBD1 aligns across 8 bases. Trimming at V came to 4 bases and at J to 1 base, leaving 8 bases not matched to a gene. CDR3 length: 16 residues. Germline CDR1 and CDR2: LNHDA and SQIVND (reference sequence). CDR3 DNA: TGTGCCAGTAGTACCGCACGGACAGGGCAGAACACTGAAGCTTTCTTT. This sequence encodes CASSTARTGQNTEAFF.

This clonotype was detected only once. The chain uses TRBV11-2 and TRBJ1-1, with TRBD1 matching over 9 bases. In germline, CDR1 is SGHAT, CDR2 FQNNGV. The CDR3 covers 14 residues. The trim removed 5 bases at V and 5 bases at J, leaving 6 bases unmatched. Here the CDR3 DNA reads TGTGCCAGCAGCCGGGACAGGGATGCTACTGAAGCTTTCTTT. Protein: CASSRDRDATEAFF.

This clonotype was recorded many times. The chain combines TRBV20-1 with TRBJ1-2, with 8 bases that match TRBD1. This CDR3 spans 13 amino acids. Looked up from germline, CDR1 is DFQATT and CDR2 is SNEGSKA (reference sequence). Trimming cost V 6 bases and J 4 bases; bases outside gene matches: 7. As DNA, the CDR3 is TGCAGTGCCCTGAGACAGGGGACCTATGGCTACACCTTC. It is translated as CSALRQGTYGYTF.

This clonotype has more than one count but fewer than ten. The genes are TRBV5-1 and TRBJ2-7; D gene uncertain. This CDR3 contains 13 residues. Trimming stripped 4 bases from V and 6 bases from J, with 14 bases between. Germline V lookup: CDR1 SGHRS, CDR2 YFSETQ. The CDR3 loop reads CASSPSVVGEQYF. The CDR3 DNA follows: TGCGCCAGCAGCCCGAGTGTCGTTGGCGAGCAGTACTTC.

This clonotype has just one count. Just one base apart from a much larger clone, this may be a read error. J is TRBJ2-7 and V is TRBV11-2; D is perhaps TRBD2 (5 bases). V gave up 3 bases and J gave up 6 bases, with 18 bases separating them. In germline, CDR1 is SGHAT, CDR2 FQNNGV. The CDR3 loop spans 15 amino acids. CDR3 coding DNA: TGTGCCAGCAGCTTGGTGGGAGCGGCTACGGGCGAGCAGTACTTC. Its translation is CASSLVGAATGEQYF.

With respect to this clonotype: One base away lies a much larger clone, so this may be a sequencing read error. The chain is built from TRBV7-3 and TRBJ1-1; no definite D call. The CDR3 sequence is 15 residues long. CDR1 is SGHTA and CDR2 is FQGTGA in the germline V gene. Trimming cost V 3 bases and J 5 bases, with 16 bases left between them. This CDR3 reads CASSFNGGLRTEAFF. CDR3 coding DNA: TGTGCCAGCAGCTTTAATGGAGGGCTCAGGACTGAAGCTTTCTTT.

This clonotype was seen many times. The rearrangement joins TRBV7-8 to TRBJ1-1; weak D call: TRBD1 (5 bases). V shed 2 bases and J shed 1 base, with 8 bases lying between them. The CDR3 length is 14 residues. The germline V gene encodes CDR1 SGHVS and CDR2 FQNEAQ. The CDR3 DNA sequence: TGTGCCAGCAGCTTATGGGACGGGAACACTGAAGCTTTCTTT. It is translated as CASSLWDGNTEAFF.

This clonotype was found a few times. V and J are TRBV20-1 and TRBJ1-5, with TRBD1 matching 10 bases. This CDR3 spans 14 amino acids. CDR1 is DFQATT and CDR2 is SNEGSKA in the germline V gene (reference sequence). V lost 4 bases and J lost 3; bases outside the gene matches: 3. CDR3 amino acids: CSATGTGVNQPQHF. CDR3 bases: TGCAGTGCTACCGGGACAGGGGTCAATCAGCCCCAGCATTTT.

The rearrangement joins TRBV5-1 to TRBJ1-1; 7 positions match TRBD1. The CDR3 is made up of 15 amino acids. Germline V gives CDR1 SGHRS, CDR2 YFSETQ. V lost 4 bases, J lost 11 bases, and 17 bases stayed unmatched. CDR3 amino acids: CASSNRQGPESRAFF. CDR3 DNA sequence: TGCGCCAGCAGCAACCGACAGGGACCTGAAAGTCGTGCTTTCTTT.

This chain connects TRBV29-1 to TRBJ1-1; possible D gene TRBD1, 6 bases. Germline-derived CDR1 and CDR2 are SQVTM and ANQGSEA. The CDR3 runs 12 residues. V shed 6 bases and J shed 4 bases, with 12 bases lying between them. The CDR3, as DNA: TGCAGCGTCGGGACGGGGGCCACTGAAGCTTTCTTT. Its protein product is CSVGTGATEAFF. Full variable domain (rest looked up from reference TRBV29-1 and TRBJ1-1): SAVISQKPSRDICQRGTSLTIQCQVDSQVTMMFWYRQQPGQSLTLIATANQGSEATYESGFVIDKFPISRPNLTFSTLTVSNMSPEDSSIYLCSVGTGATEAFFGQGTRLTVV.

The count of this clonotype is one. A read error is possible here, since a much larger clone lies one base away. This rearrangement joins TRBV6-5 to TRBJ1-1; D unclear. Trimming pared 7 bases from V and 1 base from J, leaving 4 bases between. CDR1 and CDR2 (germline): MNHEY, SVGAGI. The CDR3 contains 11 residues. This CDR3 reads CASKANTEAFF. CDR3 in DNA: TGTGCCAGCAAAGCGAACACTGAAGCTTTCTTT.

This clonotype was detected ten times or more. The CDR3 nucleotides read TGTGCCAGCAGCCCTTCCCTCCTGGAGACCCAGTACTTC. It specifies CASSPSLLETQYF. The chain links TRBV5-6 to TRBJ2-5; no clear D gene. The V and J ends lost 4 bases and 5 bases respectively, with 12 bases between them. The CDR3 has 13 residues. The germline gives CDR1 SGHDT, CDR2 YYEEEE.

The chain employs TRBV19 and TRBJ1-1, with D hard to call. V was shortened by 3 bases and J by 6 bases, with 17 bases between the two germline ends. The CDR3 runs 15 residues. Germline lookup yields CDR1 LNHDA and CDR2 SQIVND (reference sequence). CDR3 coding DNA: TGTGCCAGTAGTATTGGGTCCGTGTCCGGGGCTGAAGCTTTCTTT. This sequence encodes CASSIGSVSGAEAFF.